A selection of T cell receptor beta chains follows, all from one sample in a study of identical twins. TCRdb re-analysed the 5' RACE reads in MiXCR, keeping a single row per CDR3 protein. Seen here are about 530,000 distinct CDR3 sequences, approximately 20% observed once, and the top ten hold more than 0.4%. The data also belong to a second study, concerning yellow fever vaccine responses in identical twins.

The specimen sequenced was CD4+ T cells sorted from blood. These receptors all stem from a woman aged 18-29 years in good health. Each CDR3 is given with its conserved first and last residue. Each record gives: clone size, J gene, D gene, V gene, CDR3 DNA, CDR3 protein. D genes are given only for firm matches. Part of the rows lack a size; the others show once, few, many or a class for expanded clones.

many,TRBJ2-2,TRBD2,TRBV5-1,TGCGCCAGCAGCCCCCGCGGGGGAAACACCGGGGAGCTGTTTTTT,CASSPRGGNTGELFF
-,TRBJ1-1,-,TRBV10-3,TGTGCCATCAGGGAGACACAAGCGAACACTGAAGCTTTCTTT,CAIRETQANTEAFF
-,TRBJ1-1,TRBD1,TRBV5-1,TGCGCCAGCAGCATACCGGGACAGGGTTCTGAAGCTTTCTTT,CASSIPGQGSEAFF
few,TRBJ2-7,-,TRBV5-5,TGTGCCAGCAGCTTGTCGGCAGGGTCCTACGAGCAGTACTTC,CASSLSAGSYEQYF
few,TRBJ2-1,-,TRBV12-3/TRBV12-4,TGTGCCAGCAGGGTTAATATCTCCTACAATGAGCAGTTCTTC,CASRVNISYNEQFF
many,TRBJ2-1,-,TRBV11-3,TGTGCCAGCAGCGTCCTAAGGGACAATGAGCAGTTCTTC,CASSVLRDNEQFF
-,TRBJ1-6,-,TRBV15,TGTGCCACCAGCAGCGGTTCGAATTCACCCCTCCACTTT,CATSSGSNSPLHF
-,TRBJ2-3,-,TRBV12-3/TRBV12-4,TGTGCCAGCAGTTTGGGACGAGCGGACACAGATACGCAGTATTTT,CASSLGRADTDTQYF
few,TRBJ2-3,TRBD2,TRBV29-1,TGCAGCGTACCGGGACTAGCGGGAGTTGGGGCAGATACGCAGTATTTT,CSVPGLAGVGADTQYF
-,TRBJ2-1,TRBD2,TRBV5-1,TGCGCCAGCAGCTTGGGCCTACTAGCGGGAGGGCCGAGCTCCTACAATGAGCAGTTCTTC,CASSLGLLAGGPSSYNEQFF
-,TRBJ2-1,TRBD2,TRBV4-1,TGCGCCAGCAGCCAGAGCGGGGGGGCGTTCTATGAGCAGTTCTTC,CASSQSGGAFYEQFF
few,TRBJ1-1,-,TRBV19,TGTGCCAGTAGTAGATACGAACGGGGCACTGAAGCTTTCTTT,CASSRYERGTEAFF
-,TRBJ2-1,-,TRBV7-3,TGTGCCAGCAGCCAGGAGCCCGGGGGCGGTTACAATGAGCAGTTCTTC,CASSQEPGGGYNEQFF
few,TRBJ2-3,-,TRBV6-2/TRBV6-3,TGTGCCAGCAGTCGAGGCGCCGATACGCAGTATTTT,CASSRGADTQYF
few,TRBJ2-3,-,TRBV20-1,TGCAGTGCTAGCCCCACTTACACAGATACGCAGTATTTT,CSASPTYTDTQYF
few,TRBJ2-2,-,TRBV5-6,TGTGCCAGCAGCTTGTTGGTGGCGGCGAACACCGGGGAGCTGTTTTTT,CASSLLVAANTGELFF
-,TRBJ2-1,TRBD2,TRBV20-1,TGCAGTGCAAGACTAGCGGGGGAAATGGGGGAGCAGTTCTTC,CSARLAGEMGEQFF
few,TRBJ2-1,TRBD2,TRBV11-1,TGTGCCAGCAGCTTAGGGACTAGCGGGGGTTGGCAAGGCAATGAGCAGTTCTTC,CASSLGTSGGWQGNEQFF
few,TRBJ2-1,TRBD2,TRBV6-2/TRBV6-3,TGTGCCAGCTCGACTAGCGGGAGCGGGGGTGAGCAGTTCTTC,CASSTSGSGGEQFF
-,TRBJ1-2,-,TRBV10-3,TGTGCCATCAGTGCTGAGACAGGAGTCCGCGATGGCTACACCTTC,CAISAETGVRDGYTF
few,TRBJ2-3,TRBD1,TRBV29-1,TGCAGCGTTGGGGACAGTCTAGATACGCAGTATTTT,CSVGDSLDTQYF
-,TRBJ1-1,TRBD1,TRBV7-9,TGTGCCAGCAGCGTAGGAGGCGGACAGGGGTTGGAGACTGAAGCTTTCTTT,CASSVGGGQGLETEAFF
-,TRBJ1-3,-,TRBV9,TGTGCCAGCAACACGGGGAGGCCTGGAAACACCATATATTTT,CASNTGRPGNTIYF
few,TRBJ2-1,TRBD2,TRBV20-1,TGCAGTGCTAGGGCTAGCGGCGGTGAGCAGTTCTTC,CSARASGGEQFF
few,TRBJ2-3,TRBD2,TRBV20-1,TGCAGTGCTAGAGTAGCGGGCGGTTTGGATACGCAGTATTTT,CSARVAGGLDTQYF
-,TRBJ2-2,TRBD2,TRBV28,TGTGCCAGCAGTTTACTGCTAGCGGGAGGGGGGAACACCGGGGAGCTGTTTTTT,CASSLLLAGGGNTGELFF
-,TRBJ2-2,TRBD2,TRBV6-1,TGTGCCACCGCGAGCGGGAGGAGCGGAACCGGGGAGCTGTTTTTT,CATASGRSGTGELFF
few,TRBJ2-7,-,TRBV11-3,TGTGCCAGCGAGCTGGTTGGATCCGAGCAGTACTTC,CASELVGSEQYF
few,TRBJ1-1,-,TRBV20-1,TGCAGTGCTAGAGGGCAGACCCAAACTGAAGCTTTCTTT,CSARGQTQTEAFF
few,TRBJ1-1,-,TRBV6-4,TGTGCCAGCAGTCACCCCGGGGGGCGGAAAAGAATGAACACTGAAGCTTTCTTT,CASSHPGGRKRMNTEAFF
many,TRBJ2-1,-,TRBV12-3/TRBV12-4,TGTGCCAGCAGTAATACGGGCGTGAATGAGCAGTTCTTC,CASSNTGVNEQFF
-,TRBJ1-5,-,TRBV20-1,TGCAGTGCTCCCGGCGGGGGGAGCAATCAGCCCCAGCATTTT,CSAPGGGSNQPQHF
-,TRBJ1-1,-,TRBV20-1,TGCAGTGCTAGAGATCCGGGGGCGAGCACTGAAGCTTTCTTT,CSARDPGASTEAFF
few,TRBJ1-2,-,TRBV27,TGTGCCAGCAGTTCACAGGGACCCTATGGCTACACCTTC,CASSSQGPYGYTF
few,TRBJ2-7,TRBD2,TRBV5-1,TGCGCCAGCAGCTTGCCGGTAGCGGGGGGCTCCTACGAGCAGTACTTC,CASSLPVAGGSYEQYF
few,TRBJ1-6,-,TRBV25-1,TGTGCCAGCAGTGATCAGGGCAATAATTCACCCCTCCACTTT,CASSDQGNNSPLHF
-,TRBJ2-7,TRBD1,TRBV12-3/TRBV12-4,TGTGCCAGCAGTAACGGACAGGGGGCGGTCTACGAGCAGTACTTC,CASSNGQGAVYEQYF
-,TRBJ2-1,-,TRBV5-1,TGCGCCAGCAGCTACGGGTCTTGGGGGACCGGGATGACGAATGAGCAGTTCTTC,CASSYGSWGTGMTNEQFF
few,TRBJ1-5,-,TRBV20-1,TGCAGTACCCGGCGGGGGGATAATCAGCCCCAGCATTTT,CSTRRGDNQPQHF
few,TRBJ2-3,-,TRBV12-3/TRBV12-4,TGTGCCAGCCATCAGGGGGGTGCTAGCACAGATACGCAGTATTTT,CASHQGGASTDTQYF
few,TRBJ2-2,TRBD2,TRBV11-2,TGTGCCAGCAGCTTAGTCTCTCAAAGACTAGCCGGGGGGACCGGGGAGCTGTTTTTT,CASSLVSQRLAGGTGELFF
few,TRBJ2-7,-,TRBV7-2,TGTGCCAGCAGCTTAGTCTCCCGGGGCTCCTACGAGCAGTACTTC,CASSLVSRGSYEQYF
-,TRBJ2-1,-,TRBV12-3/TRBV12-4,TGTGCCAGCAGTTTGATGGAGATGAGCAATGAGCAGTTCTTC,CASSLMEMSNEQFF
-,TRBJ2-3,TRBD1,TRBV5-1,TGCGCCAGCACCCGACAGGGGGCGACAGATACGCAGTATTTT,CASTRQGATDTQYF
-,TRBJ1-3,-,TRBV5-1,TGCGCCAGCAGCTTGGTCGGCACGGACGTTGGAAACACCATATATTTT,CASSLVGTDVGNTIYF
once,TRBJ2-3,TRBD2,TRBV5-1,TGCGCCAGCAGCCAACTAGCGGGAGACGCAGATACGCAGTATTTT,CASSQLAGDADTQYF
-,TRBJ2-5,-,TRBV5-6,TGTGCCAGCAGCTTACGACATGCGTACCAAGAGACCCAGTACTTC,CASSLRHAYQETQYF
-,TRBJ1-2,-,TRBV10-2,TGCGCCAGCAAGCTGGGGGAGGACTATGGCTACACCTTC,CASKLGEDYGYTF
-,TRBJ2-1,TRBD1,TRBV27,TGTGCCAGCAGTCCCGGACAGGGGAAGGTCCATTGGGATGAGCAGTTCTTC,CASSPGQGKVHWDEQFF
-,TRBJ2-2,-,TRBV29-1,TGCAGCGTTGAAGATAGAAGTGGAACGAACACCGGGGAGCTGTTTTTT,CSVEDRSGTNTGELFF
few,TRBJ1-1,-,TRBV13,TGTGCCAGCAGCCACCGGGGACCTGAAGCTTTCTTT,CASSHRGPEAFF
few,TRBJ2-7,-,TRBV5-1,TGCGCCAGCAGCTTGGTGACGGCTACAGAGCAGTACTTC,CASSLVTATEQYF
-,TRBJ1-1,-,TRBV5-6,TGTGCCAGCAGCTTGGCTTACCCGGACATTGAAGCTTTCTTT,CASSLAYPDIEAFF
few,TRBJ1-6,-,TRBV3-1,TGTGCCAGCAGCTCACGTGGGGGGCTATTAGCGCCCCTCCACTTT,CASSSRGGLLAPLHF
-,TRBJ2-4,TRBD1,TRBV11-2,TGTGCCAGCAGGGGTCACAGGGGGACGGACATTCAGTACTTC,CASRGHRGTDIQYF
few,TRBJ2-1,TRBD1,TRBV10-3,TGTGCCATCAGTGCTAAACAGGGGGTTAATGAGCAGTTCTTC,CAISAKQGVNEQFF
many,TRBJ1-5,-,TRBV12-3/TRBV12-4,TGTGCCAGCAGTCTAAGGTATAGCAATCAGCCCCAGCATTTT,CASSLRYSNQPQHF